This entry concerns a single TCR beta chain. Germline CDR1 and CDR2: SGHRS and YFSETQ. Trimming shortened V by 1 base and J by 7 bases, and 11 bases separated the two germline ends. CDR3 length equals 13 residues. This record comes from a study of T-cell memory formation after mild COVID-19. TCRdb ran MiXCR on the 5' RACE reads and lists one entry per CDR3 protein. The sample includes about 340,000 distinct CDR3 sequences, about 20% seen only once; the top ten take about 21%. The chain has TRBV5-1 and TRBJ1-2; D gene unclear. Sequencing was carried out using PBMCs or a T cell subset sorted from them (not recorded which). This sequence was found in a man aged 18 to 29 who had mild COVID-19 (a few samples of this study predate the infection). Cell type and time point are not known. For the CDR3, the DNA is TGCGCCAGCAGCTTGAAATTGGATAGTGGCTACACCTTC. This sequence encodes CASSLKLDSGYTF.